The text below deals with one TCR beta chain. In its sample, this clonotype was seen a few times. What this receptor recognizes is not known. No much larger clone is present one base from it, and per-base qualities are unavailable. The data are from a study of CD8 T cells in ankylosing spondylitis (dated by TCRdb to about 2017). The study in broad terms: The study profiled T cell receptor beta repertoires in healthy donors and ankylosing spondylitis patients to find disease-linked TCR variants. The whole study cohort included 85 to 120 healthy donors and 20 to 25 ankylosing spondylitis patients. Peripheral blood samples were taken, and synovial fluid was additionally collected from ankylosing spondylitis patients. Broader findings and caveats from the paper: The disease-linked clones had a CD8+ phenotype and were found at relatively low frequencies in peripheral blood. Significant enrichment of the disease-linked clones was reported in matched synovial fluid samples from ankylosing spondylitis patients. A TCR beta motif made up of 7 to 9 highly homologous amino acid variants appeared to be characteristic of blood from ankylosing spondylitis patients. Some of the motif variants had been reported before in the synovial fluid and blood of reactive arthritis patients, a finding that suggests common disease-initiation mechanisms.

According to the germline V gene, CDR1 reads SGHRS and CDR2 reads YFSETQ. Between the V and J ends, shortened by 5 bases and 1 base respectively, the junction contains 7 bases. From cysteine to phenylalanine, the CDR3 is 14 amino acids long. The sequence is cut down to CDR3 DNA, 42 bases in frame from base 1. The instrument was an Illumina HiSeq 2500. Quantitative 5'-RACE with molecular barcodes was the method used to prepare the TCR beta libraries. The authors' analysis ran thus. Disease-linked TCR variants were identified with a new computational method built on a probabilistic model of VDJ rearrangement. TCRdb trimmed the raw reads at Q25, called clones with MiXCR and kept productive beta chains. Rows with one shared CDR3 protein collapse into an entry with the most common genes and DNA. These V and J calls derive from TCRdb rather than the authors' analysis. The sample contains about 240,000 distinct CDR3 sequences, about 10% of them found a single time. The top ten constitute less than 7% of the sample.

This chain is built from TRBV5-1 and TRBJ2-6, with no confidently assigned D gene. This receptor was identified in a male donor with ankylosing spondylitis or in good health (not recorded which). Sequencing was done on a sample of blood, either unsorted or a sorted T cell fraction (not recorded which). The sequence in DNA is TGCGCCAGCAGTCCCGGATCTGGGGCCAACGTCCTGACTTTC. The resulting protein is CASSPGSGANVLTF.